These T cell receptor beta chains were read from a single sample in a study of immune evolution from preneoplasia to lung adenocarcinoma. Sequencing was performed with immunoSEQ multiplex PCR; in TCRdb, only in-frame clones are kept and a portion is missing. The sample carries 5,000 to 6,500 clones, approximately 82% recorded once. Sequenced sample: FFPE minimally invasive lung adenocarcinoma tissue. These receptors were collected from a person aged 55-80 years with lung adenocarcinoma. The CDR3 runs from the conserved cysteine through the conserved F or W. D genes are given only for firm matches. Clone size appears in some rows only: once, few, many, or a class for an expanded clone.

clone_size: NA
j_call: TRBJ2-1
cdr3_length: 15
v_call: TRBV2
d_call: NA
cdr3_aa: CASSEGRGSYNEQFF
cdr3_nt: TGTGCCAGCAGTGAAGGCAGGGGCTCCTACAATGAGCAGTTCTTC

clone_size: NA
j_call: TRBJ1-3
cdr3_length: 15
v_call: TRBV28
d_call: NA
cdr3_aa: CASKRVWAGGNTIYF
cdr3_nt: TGTGCCAGCAAACGGGTTTGGGCTGGTGGAAACACCATATATTTT

clone_size: NA
j_call: TRBJ1-5
cdr3_length: 13
v_call: TRBV28
d_call: NA
cdr3_aa: CATGGGAAQPQHF
cdr3_nt: TGTGCTACGGGTGGGGGGGCCGCTCAGCCCCAGCATTTT

clone_size: NA
j_call: TRBJ1-4
cdr3_length: 15
v_call: TRBV7-2
d_call: TRBD1
cdr3_aa: CASRAQGAVNEKLFF
cdr3_nt: TGTGCCAGCAGAGCACAGGGGGCGGTTAATGAAAAACTGTTTTTT

clone_size: NA
j_call: TRBJ2-2
cdr3_length: 15
v_call: TRBV7-9
d_call: TRBD1
cdr3_aa: CASRRQGARTGELFF
cdr3_nt: TGTGCCAGCAGAAGACAGGGGGCGCGGACCGGGGAGCTGTTTTTT

clone_size: NA
j_call: TRBJ2-2
cdr3_length: 14
v_call: TRBV4-3
d_call: TRBD1
cdr3_aa: CASSPRTGDGELFF
cdr3_nt: TGCGCCAGCAGCCCCCGGACAGGGGACGGGGAGCTGTTTTTT

clone_size: NA
j_call: TRBJ1-4
cdr3_length: 14
v_call: TRBV19
d_call: NA
cdr3_aa: CASSIGAGNEKLFF
cdr3_nt: TGTGCCAGTAGTATAGGGGCGGGAAATGAAAAACTGTTTTTT

clone_size: few
j_call: TRBJ1-5
cdr3_length: 17
v_call: TRBV30
d_call: TRBD1
cdr3_aa: CAWSKGTGGYSNQPQHF
cdr3_nt: TGTGCCTGGAGTAAGGGGACAGGGGGTTATAGCAATCAGCCCCAGCATTTT

clone_size: NA
j_call: TRBJ1-1
cdr3_length: 15
v_call: TRBV9
d_call: NA
cdr3_aa: CASSARGVTNTEAFF
cdr3_nt: TGTGCCAGCAGCGCCCGAGGGGTGACGAACACTGAAGCTTTCTTT

clone_size: once
j_call: TRBJ2-3
cdr3_length: 16
v_call: TRBV5-4
d_call: TRBD2
cdr3_aa: CASSLGLAASTDTQYF
cdr3_nt: TGTGCCAGCAGCTTGGGGCTAGCGGCTAGCACAGATACGCAGTATTTT